A selection of T cell receptor beta chains follows, all from one sample in a study of T-cell memory formation after mild COVID-19. TCRdb re-derived calls from the 5' RACE reads in MiXCR, one entry per CDR3 protein. This sample has about half a million distinct CDR3 sequences; about 20% occur once, and the top ten carry more than 9%. Sequencing was performed on PBMCs or a T cell subset sorted from them (not recorded which). The receptors shown here come from an adult woman who had mild COVID-19 (a few samples of this study predate the infection). Cell type and time point are not known. Each CDR3 is given with its conserved first and last residue. A D gene is named only where the DNA matches it firmly. Clone size is not always given. Where it is, it says once, few, many or a class for expanded clones.

TRBV18	many	.	TRBJ2-3	CASSPDSTDTQYF	TGTGCCAGCTCACCGGACAGCACAGATACGCAGTATTTT
TRBV5-1	few	TRBD1	TRBJ2-5	CASRRGDRGPETQYF	TGCGCCAGCAGAAGGGGAGACAGGGGCCCAGAGACCCAGTACTTC
TRBV9	.	.	TRBJ2-5	CASSAKGVREETQYF	TGTGCCAGCAGCGCCAAGGGGGTCCGGGAAGAGACCCAGTACTTC
TRBV4-2	few	TRBD2	TRBJ2-7	CASSQETGGTSYEQYF	TGTGCCAGCAGCCAGGAAACGGGAGGGACGTCCTACGAGCAGTACTTC
TRBV12-3/TRBV12-4	few	TRBD1	TRBJ2-7	CASSPQGARSYEQYF	TGTGCCAGCAGTCCCCAGGGGGCCCGCTCCTACGAGCAGTACTTC
TRBV7-6	.	.	TRBJ2-7	CASSLELGVVYEQYF	TGTGCCAGCAGCTTAGAGTTAGGGGTGGTCTACGAGCAGTACTTC
TRBV5-1	.	.	TRBJ1-1	CASSDAMNTEAFF	TGCGCCAGCAGCGACGCCATGAACACTGAAGCTTTCTTT
TRBV20-1	.	.	TRBJ2-3	CSGGPIGWLTDTQYF	TGCAGTGGAGGGCCCATTGGCTGGCTCACAGATACGCAGTATTTT
TRBV5-4	many	.	TRBJ1-6	CASSLGGEGSPLHF	TGTGCCAGCAGCTTGGGGGGTGAGGGTTCACCCCTCCACTTT
TRBV20-1	few	TRBD2	TRBJ2-1	CSAGDYSSYNEQFF	TGCAGTGCTGGGGACTACAGCTCCTACAATGAGCAGTTCTTC
TRBV12-3/TRBV12-4	few	.	TRBJ2-1	CASSLRWGGVRQFF	TGTGCCAGCAGTTTACGGTGGGGCGGAGTTCGGCAGTTCTTC
TRBV24-1	few	.	TRBJ1-1	CATSDSMNTEAFF	TGTGCCACCAGTGATTCGATGAACACTGAAGCTTTCTTT
TRBV19	.	.	TRBJ1-5	CASSIELGNQPQHF	TGTGCCAGTAGTATTGAGCTGGGCAATCAGCCCCAGCATTTT
TRBV7-2	.	TRBD1	TRBJ2-7	CASSLGGTGPYEQYF	TGTGCCAGCAGCTTAGGCGGGACAGGTCCCTACGAGCAGTACTTC
TRBV20-1	.	.	TRBJ1-1	CSAPNTEAFF	TGCAGTGCCCCGAACACTGAAGCTTTCTTT
TRBV6-5	.	TRBD2	TRBJ2-7	CASSKGTSGDYEQYF	TGTGCCAGCAGCAAGGGGACTAGCGGGGACTACGAGCAGTACTTC
TRBV7-6	.	TRBD1	TRBJ2-2	CASSLEGQGAGELFF	TGTGCCAGCAGCTTAGAGGGACAGGGTGCCGGGGAGCTGTTTTTT
TRBV30	.	.	TRBJ1-1	CAWKTVTEAFF	TGTGCCTGGAAAACAGTCACTGAAGCTTTCTTT
TRBV12-3/TRBV12-4	.	TRBD1	TRBJ2-3	CAMGGRQGTSTDTQYF	TGTGCCATGGGGGGTAGACAGGGGACGAGCACAGATACGCAGTATTTT
TRBV6-6	.	TRBD1	TRBJ1-1	CASDRGLNTEAFF	TGTGCCAGCGACAGGGGGTTGAACACTGAAGCTTTCTTT
TRBV5-5	.	.	TRBJ2-3	CASSTSTGTDTQYF	TGTGCCAGCAGCACAAGTACAGGCACAGATACGCAGTATTTT
TRBV29-1	.	TRBD2	TRBJ2-3	CSVDKRESTDTQYF	TGCAGCGTTGATAAGCGGGAGAGCACAGATACGCAGTATTTT
TRBV5-4	few	TRBD2	TRBJ2-7	CASSLRGLAHQQYF	TGTGCCAGCAGCTTGCGGGGACTAGCGCACCAGCAGTACTTC
TRBV9	.	.	TRBJ2-1	CASSYQGGTEQFF	TGTGCCAGCAGCTACCAGGGGGGGACTGAGCAGTTCTTC
TRBV20-1	.	.	TRBJ1-5	CSARDGSNQPQHF	TGCAGTGCAAGGGACGGTAGCAATCAGCCCCAGCATTTT
TRBV7-6	few	.	TRBJ2-1	CASSWTVNEQFF	TGTGCCAGCAGCTGGACAGTCAATGAGCAGTTCTTC
TRBV7-3	.	TRBD2	TRBJ2-2	CASSPVEGGWTGELFF	TGTGCCAGCAGCCCCGTAGAGGGAGGGTGGACCGGGGAGCTGTTTTTT
TRBV20-1	.	TRBD1	TRBJ1-5	CSARDVLNRGLGNQPQHF	TGCAGTGCTAGAGATGTCTTGAACAGGGGCCTGGGCAATCAGCCCCAGCATTTT
TRBV13	.	TRBD2	TRBJ2-3	CASSSYTLAGGGRTDTQYF	TGTGCCAGCAGTTCTTACACCCTAGCGGGAGGAGGGCGCACAGATACGCAGTATTTT
TRBV10-3	few	.	TRBJ2-1	CAISSRDEQFF	TGTGCCATCAGTTCGAGGGATGAGCAGTTCTTC
TRBV12-3/TRBV12-4	.	TRBD2	TRBJ2-7	CASRGGRTPYEQYF	TGTGCCAGCAGGGGGGGGAGGACTCCCTACGAGCAGTACTTC
TRBV14	few	.	TRBJ2-6	CASRDYEANVLTF	TGTGCCAGCAGGGACTATGAGGCCAACGTCCTGACTTTC
TRBV5-1	.	TRBD1	TRBJ2-6	CASSWGQVNSGANVLTF	TGCGCCAGCAGCTGGGGACAGGTTAACTCTGGGGCCAACGTCCTGACTTTC
TRBV20-1	.	TRBD2	TRBJ2-1	CSASGTSGGPAYNEQFF	TGCAGTGCTAGTGGGACTAGCGGGGGGCCCGCTTACAATGAGCAGTTCTTC
TRBV30	.	.	TRBJ2-1	CAWSIDEQFF	TGTGCCTGGAGTATCGATGAGCAGTTCTTC
TRBV7-9	few	.	TRBJ2-2	CASSLRRALEATGELFF	TGTGCCAGCAGCCTCCGTCGGGCCCTCGAGGCCACCGGGGAGCTGTTTTTT
TRBV12-3/TRBV12-4	.	.	TRBJ2-7	CASSLAGMVYEQYF	TGTGCCAGCAGTTTAGCAGGGATGGTGTACGAGCAGTACTTC
TRBV4-1	few	.	TRBJ1-1	CASSQDHGRNTEAFF	TGCGCCAGCAGCCAAGATCACGGCAGGAACACTGAAGCTTTCTTT
TRBV20-1	many	.	TRBJ2-3	CSAGTDTQYF	TGCAGTGCCGGGACAGATACGCAGTATTTT
TRBV12-3/TRBV12-4	.	TRBD2	TRBJ2-1	CASTSRTGGSDEQFF	TGTGCCAGCACCTCAAGGACGGGAGGAAGCGATGAGCAGTTCTTC
TRBV6-2/TRBV6-3	.	TRBD2	TRBJ2-7	CASLRAGVPYEQYF	TGTGCCAGCCTTCGAGCGGGGGTTCCCTACGAGCAGTACTTC
TRBV5-8	.	.	TRBJ2-4	CASRKPGPGNIQYF	TGTGCCAGCAGGAAACCGGGCCCCGGAAACATTCAGTACTTC
TRBV6-5	.	.	TRBJ2-1	CASSSNFRVEEQFF	TGTGCCAGCAGTTCCAACTTCAGGGTCGAGGAGCAGTTCTTC
TRBV25-1	few	.	TRBJ1-1	CASSPSQVLMNTEAFF	TGTGCCAGCAGTCCCTCACAGGTACTCATGAACACTGAAGCTTTCTTT
TRBV13	.	.	TRBJ1-5	CASSLGGQSQHF	TGTGCCAGCAGCTTAGGGGGCCAGTCCCAGCATTTT
TRBV24-1	few	TRBD1	TRBJ2-5	CATSDPGQGRGETQYF	TGTGCCACCAGTGATCCAGGACAGGGTCGGGGAGAGACCCAGTACTTC
TRBV4-3	.	.	TRBJ1-6	CASSQDAGNNSPLHF	TGCGCCAGCAGCCAAGATGCAGGAAATAATTCACCCCTCCACTTT
TRBV6-2/TRBV6-3	few	TRBD1	TRBJ2-7	CASSGDRGLYEQYF	TGTGCCAGCAGTGGCGACAGGGGGCTCTACGAGCAGTACTTC
TRBV9	.	.	TRBJ2-3	CASSSHRIMSWDTQYF	TGTGCCAGCAGCTCCCACAGGATAATGTCTTGGGATACGCAGTATTTT
TRBV21-1	.	.	TRBJ2-7	CASSNLWDSYEQYF	TGTGCCAGCAGCAACCTCTGGGACAGCTACGAGCAGTACTTC
TRBV6-1	.	.	TRBJ1-6	CASTGGPYNSPLHF	TGTGCCAGCACCGGAGGGCCGTATAATTCACCCCTCCACTTT
TRBV7-3	.	TRBD2	TRBJ2-3	CASRLTSGGTDTQYF	TGTGCCAGCAGGCTCACTAGCGGGGGAACAGATACGCAGTATTTT
TRBV6-5	few	TRBD1	TRBJ1-1	CASSYGQGATEAFF	TGTGCCAGCAGTTACGGGCAGGGGGCCACTGAAGCTTTCTTT
TRBV19	.	.	TRBJ1-2	CASSGGDGYTF	TGTGCCAGTAGTGGGGGGGATGGCTACACCTTC